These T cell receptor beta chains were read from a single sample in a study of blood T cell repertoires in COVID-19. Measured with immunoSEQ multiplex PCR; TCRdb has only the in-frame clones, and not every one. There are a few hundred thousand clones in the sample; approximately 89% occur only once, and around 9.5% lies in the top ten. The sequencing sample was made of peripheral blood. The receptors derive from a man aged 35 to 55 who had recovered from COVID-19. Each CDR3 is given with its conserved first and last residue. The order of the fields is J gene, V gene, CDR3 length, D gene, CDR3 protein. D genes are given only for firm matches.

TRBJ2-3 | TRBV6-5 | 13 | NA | CASSTRGTDTQYF
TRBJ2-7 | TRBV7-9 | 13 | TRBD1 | CASSPRGRYEQYF
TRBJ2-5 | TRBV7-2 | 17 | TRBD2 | CASSLERSGGARETQYF
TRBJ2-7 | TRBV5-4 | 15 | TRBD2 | CASSLSGGNAYEQYF
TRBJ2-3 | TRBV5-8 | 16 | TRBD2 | CASSPGLAVYTDTQYF
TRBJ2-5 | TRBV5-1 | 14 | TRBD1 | CASSSGQGQETQYF
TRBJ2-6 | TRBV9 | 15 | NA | CASSELGTGANVLTF
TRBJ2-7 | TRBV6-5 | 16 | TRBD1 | CASSYTIGQGTSEQYF
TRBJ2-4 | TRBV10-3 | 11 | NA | CAIRQENIQYF
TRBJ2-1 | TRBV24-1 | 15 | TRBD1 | CAINWGTGHYNEQFF
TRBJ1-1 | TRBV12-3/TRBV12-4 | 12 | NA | CASSTYVAEAFF
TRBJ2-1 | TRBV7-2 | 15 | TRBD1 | CASSQKQGALDEQFF
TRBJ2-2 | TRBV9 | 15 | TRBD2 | CASSVEVGGAGELFF
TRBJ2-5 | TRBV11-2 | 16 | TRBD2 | CASSLRLAGTRETQYF
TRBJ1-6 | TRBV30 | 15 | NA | CAWSAAGWGNSPLHF
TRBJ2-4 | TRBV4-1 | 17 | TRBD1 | CASSLITGGEAKNIQYF
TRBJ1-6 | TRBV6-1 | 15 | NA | CASSEGAGDNSPLHF
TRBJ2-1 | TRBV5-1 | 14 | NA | CASSPGGYLGEQFF
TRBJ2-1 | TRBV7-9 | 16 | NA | CASSSPGAGSYNEQFF
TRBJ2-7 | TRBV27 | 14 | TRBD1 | CASRPGQGAYEQYF
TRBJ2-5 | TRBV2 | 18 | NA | CASSEGGLKRDMGETQYF
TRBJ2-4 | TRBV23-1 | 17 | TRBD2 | CASSQARGRRAKNIQYF
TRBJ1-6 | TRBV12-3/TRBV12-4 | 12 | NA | CASSLWPSPLHF
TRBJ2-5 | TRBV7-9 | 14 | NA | CASSPPEGRETQYF
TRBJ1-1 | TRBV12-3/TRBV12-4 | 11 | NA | CASSLGAPAFF
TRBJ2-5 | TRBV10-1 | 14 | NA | CASSESAGQETQYF